This T cell receptor beta chain was profiled in a study of blood T cell repertoires in COVID-19. At the level of the study: Material from acute and convalescent COVID-19 was sourced from the United States, Italy and Spain. From T cells, B-cell-depleted T cells, or PBMCs came the material, which was cDNA or gDNA.

This CDR3 has 15 amino acids. The V and J ends lost 6 bases and 4 bases respectively, with 18 bases between them. Germline lookup yields CDR1 ENHRY and CDR2 SYGVKD. As processed by the authors: Amplification of reference gene primers provided the estimated nucleated cell counts. The method was immunoSEQ multiplex PCR; TCRdb's version includes in-frame clones alone and lacks a portion of them. V and J calls and clone size are copied from that table; D and trimming were computed from the DNA. The sample yields some 280,000 clones, 80% to 90% seen once. The chain recombines TRBV10-3 with TRBJ1-2; TRBD1 might be the D (6 bases). The TCR comes from a woman under 40 with active or convalescent COVID-19. Sequencing was performed on peripheral blood. CDR3 region: CAIRGPGEGGYGYTF. The CDR3 DNA is TGTGCCATCAGAGGACCCGGGGAGGGGGGCTATGGCTACACCTTC.